These 17 T cell receptor beta chains came from one sample sequenced in a study of cytomegalovirus exposure and HLA in healthy donors. The primer mix had 60 Vbeta and 13 Jbeta primers. Profiling relied on immunoSEQ multiplex PCR, and the TCRdb table lists in-frame clones only, not all of them. Of fewer than 200,000 clones listed, 68% are singletons. Sequenced sample: PBMCs. The source is a man aged 45-65 years in good health and CMV-seronegative.

The chain has TRBV5-1 and TRBJ2-2; TRBD2 might be the D (5 bases). Germline CDR1 reads SGHRS; CDR2 reads YFSETQ. This CDR3 is 15 amino acids long. The V and J ends lost 2 bases and 3 bases respectively, with 11 bases between them. In nucleotides, the CDR3 is TGCGCCAGCAGCTTCAGAGTCGGGGACACCGGGGAGCTGTTTTTT. Its protein is CASSFRVGDTGELFF.

The genes are TRBV5-1 and TRBJ1-6; D not certain. CDR3 length: 15 residues. The germline V gene has CDR1 SGHRS and CDR2 YFSETQ. The ends were cut back, 1 base at V and 7 bases at J, with 12 bases in the middle. The CDR3 spells CASSLIRHPNSPLHF. CDR3 nucleotide sequence: TGCGCCAGCAGCTTGATCCGACACCCCAATTCACCCCTCCACTTT.

This chain uses TRBV7-9 with TRBJ1-2; D gene ambiguous. Germline loops: CDR1 SEHNR, CDR2 FQNEAQ (reference sequence). Trimming stripped 1 base from V and 7 bases from J, with 13 bases between. This CDR3 is 14 amino acids long. For the CDR3, the DNA is TGTGCCAGCAGCTTAGATGTGAGAGGCAGTGGCTACACCTTC. Its protein is CASSLDVRGSGYTF.

The genes are TRBV12-5 and TRBJ2-2, with D tentatively TRBD1 (6 bases). In germline, CDR1 is LGHNT, CDR2 FRNRAP. V dropped 6 bases and J dropped 3 bases, with 23 bases sitting between them. The CDR3 loop spans 18 amino acids. The CDR3 DNA reads TGTGCTAGTGGCACTTACAGGGAGAAGTTAAAGGACACCGGGGAGCTGTTTTTT. The encoded protein is CASGTYREKLKDTGELFF.

V is TRBV28 and J is TRBJ1-1; D remains unclear. V lost 5 bases and J 2 bases, leaving 15 bases between the germline ends. CDR1 is MDHEN, CDR2 SYDVKM, per germline. The CDR3 is 15 residues long. CDR3 in DNA: TGTGCCAGCAGTCCCCAGGCAGGAGGTAACACTGAAGCTTTCTTT. Its protein product is CASSPQAGGNTEAFF. Variable domain in full (rest from reference TRBV28 and TRBJ1-1): DVKVTQSSRYLVKRTGEKVFLECVQDMDHENMFWYRQDPGLGLRLIYFSYDVKMKEKGDIPEGYSVSREKKERFSLILESASTNQTSMYLCASSPQAGGNTEAFFGQGTRLTVV.

Here the CDR3 DNA reads TGTGCCAGCAGCCCTCGGGGACAGGGAGTCACTGAAGCTTTCTTT. Translating it yields CASSPRGQGVTEAFF. This chain uses TRBV2 with TRBJ1-1; 9 nucleotides line up with TRBD1. Germline V lookup: CDR1 SNHLY, CDR2 FYNNEI. The CDR3 has 15 residues. Trimming took 6 bases from V and 4 from J; bases not matched to a gene: 9.

The J gene is TRBJ1-5, the V gene TRBV19, with 7 bases matching TRBD1. There are 15 residues in the CDR3. Germline CDR1 LNHDA, CDR2 SQIVND (reference sequence). After removal of 1 base from V and 4 bases from J, the junction contained 4 bases not matched to a gene. The CDR3 nucleotides read TGTGCCAGTAGTATAGGAAAACAGGGGAATCAGCCCCAGCATTTT. Protein sequence: CASSIGKQGNQPQHF.

This rearrangement joins TRBV10-3 to TRBJ2-7, with D possibly being TRBD1 (6 bases). V lost 4 bases to trimming and J lost 1 base, with 11 bases between them. The CDR3 covers 14 residues. CDR1 and CDR2 from the germline V gene are ENHRY and SYGVKD. In DNA form, the CDR3 reads TGTGCCATCAGTGCAACAGGGCGGTCCTACGAGCAGTACTTC. As protein: CAISATGRSYEQYF.

This clone was found a few times. The chain recombines TRBV6-1 with TRBJ2-1, with TRBD1 matching 10 bases. This CDR3 region has 17 residues. The germline gives CDR1 MNHNS, CDR2 SASEGT. V shed 4 bases and J 4 bases; nucleotides not matched to a gene: 10. The CDR3 DNA reads as TGTGCCAGCAGTGTGGCCGTCGACAGGGGGCGGTACAATGAGCAGTTCTTC. It translates to CASSVAVDRGRYNEQFF.

This chain connects TRBV19 to TRBJ1-1, with 9 bases that match TRBD1. V dropped 4 bases and J dropped 2; count of bases not matched to a gene: 5. The CDR3 is 15 residues long. The V gene's germline CDR1 is LNHDA and CDR2 SQIVND (reference sequence). CDR3 in amino acids: CASSTADRGNTEAFF. CDR3 in DNA: TGTGCCAGTAGTACCGCGGACAGGGGTAACACTGAAGCTTTCTTT.

The V and J genes are TRBV2 and TRBJ2-5; TRBD1 matches at 10 bases. CDR1 is SNHLY and CDR2 is FYNNEI in the germline V gene. V was clipped by 2 bases and J by 5 bases; unmatched bases: 5. The CDR3 runs 15 residues. The DNA of the CDR3 is TGTGCCAGCAGTGAATCGACAGGGGGCATCGAGACCCAGTACTTC. It yields the protein CASSESTGGIETQYF.

V and J are TRBV10-3 and TRBJ1-4, with D perhaps TRBD1 (5 bases). Germline V gene lookup returns CDR1 ENHRY and CDR2 SYGVKD. CDR3 length: 17 amino acids. V shed 3 bases and J shed 2 bases, with 16 bases lying between them. This CDR3 reads CAISESQGGVTNEKLFF. The CDR3 bases are TGTGCCATCAGTGAATCGCAGGGAGGGGTCACTAATGAAAAACTGTTTTTT.

The chain carries TRBV4-3 and TRBJ2-7, with a tentative D call TRBD2 (5 bases). The CDR3 extends over 14 amino acids. The germline V and J ends were trimmed by 0 bases and 1 base, with 7 bases remaining between them. CDR1 is LGHNA, CDR2 YSLEER, per germline. CDR3 residues: CASSQEWTSYEQYF. The DNA for the CDR3 is TGCGCCAGCAGCCAAGAGTGGACTTCCTACGAGCAGTACTTC.

This clone was counted once. The chain links TRBV19 to TRBJ1-5; weak D call: TRBD1 (5 bases). CDR1 LNHDA and CDR2 SQIVND come from the germline V gene (reference sequence). Between the trimmed V and J ends, which lost 1 base and 0 bases, there was a span of 7 bases. This CDR3 has 15 residues. The CDR3, as DNA: TGTGCCAGTAGTATAGTCAGGGATAGCAATCAGCCCCAGCATTTT. Its protein is CASSIVRDSNQPQHF.

The V call is TRBV6-1, the J call TRBJ2-2; the D is unclear. Trimming stripped 10 bases from V and 2 bases from J, with 11 bases between. This CDR3 comprises 13 residues. Germline CDR1 reads MNHNS; CDR2 reads SASEGT. CDR3 protein: CATHSANTGELFF. In DNA, the CDR3 is TGTGCCACCCACTCCGCAAACACCGGGGAGCTGTTTTTT.

This clone was seen only once. The chain recombines TRBV18 with TRBJ1-6; weak D call: TRBD1 (5 bases). The CDR3 is made up of 15 amino acids. Trimming stripped 2 bases from V and 7 bases from J, with 12 bases between. Germline-derived CDR1 and CDR2 are KGHSH and LQKENI. CDR3 sequence reads: CASSPRGGANSPLHF. DNA for the CDR3: TGTGCCAGCTCACCAAGGGGAGGGGCGAATTCACCCCTCCACTTT.

The chain carries TRBV7-6 and TRBJ2-5, with 16 nucleotides matching TRBD2. Looked up from germline, CDR1 is SGHVS and CDR2 is FNYEAQ. CDR3 length: 16 amino acids. The ends lost 6 bases at V and 7 bases at J; junction bases unmatched: 8. CDR3: CASSPGTSGGAGTQYF. CDR3 in DNA: TGTGCCAGCAGTCCTGGGACTAGCGGGGGGGCCGGGACCCAGTACTTC.